The next 29 T cell receptor beta chains were all read from a single sample in a study of T cells in Graves' hyperthyroidism and ophthalmopathy. The CDR3 regions of TCR beta were amplified from RNA transcripts. A set of HTBI primers served as the primers for a first-round RT-PCR of the TCR CDR3. Using its own MiXCR run on the multiplex PCR reads, TCRdb lists one record per CDR3 protein. The repertoire has fewer than 650,000 distinct CDR3 sequences, 46% of them found once; the top ten carry roughly 45%. The sequencing input was peripheral blood or thyroid tissue (not recorded which). Receptor source: an adult woman with Graves' disease, either hyperthyroidism or ophthalmopathy (not recorded which).

V and J are TRBV10-3 and TRBJ2-7, with a possible D match to TRBD2 (6 bases). This CDR3 has 18 residues. The germline gives CDR1 ENHRY, CDR2 SYGVKD. The ends were cut back, 6 bases at V and 0 bases at J, with 24 bases in the middle. The CDR3 bases are TGTGCCATCAGCGGGCCGGGACTCTCAGCGCAGAGCTCCTACGAGCAGTACTTC. It codes for CAISGPGLSAQSSYEQYF.

J is TRBJ2-7 and V is TRBV11-2, with D possibly matching TRBD2 (6 bases). The CDR3 is 14 residues long. With 3 bases removed from V and 6 bases from J, the gap between germline ends came to 15 bases. Germline V gives CDR1 SGHAT, CDR2 FQNNGV. In DNA, the CDR3 is TGTGCCAGCAGCTTCAGCGGAGGGGCTCGCGAGCAGTACTTC. Its protein product is CASSFSGGAREQYF.

This clonotype was observed at least ten times. This sequence joins TRBV7-8 and TRBJ2-5; the D is unclear. The CDR3 spans 13 residues. Germline-derived CDR1 and CDR2 are SGHVS and FQNEAQ. Between the trimmed V and J ends, which lost 2 bases and 5 bases, there was a span of 9 bases. CDR3 loop: CASSLRVGETQYF. The CDR3 DNA reads as TGTGCCAGCAGCTTAAGAGTGGGGGAGACCCAGTACTTC.

In its sample, this clonotype was seen many times. The rearrangement links TRBV5-1 to TRBJ2-6, with D unresolved. The V end was cut by 0 bases, the J end by 1 base, with 5 bases between. Germline CDR1 reads SGHRS; CDR2 reads YFSETQ. The CDR3 runs to 15 residues. The DNA of the CDR3 is TGCGCCAGCAGCTTGGAGACGTCTGGGGCCAACGTCCTGACTTTC. Translating it yields CASSLETSGANVLTF. Full variable domain (missing parts from reference TRBV5-1 and TRBJ2-6): KAGVTQTPRYLIKTRGQQVTLSCSPISGHRSVSWYQQTPGQGLQFLFEYFSETQRNKGNFPGRFSGRQFSNSRSEMNVSTLELGDSALYLCASSLETSGANVLTFGAGSRLTVL.

This clonotype was counted a few times. The junction departs from the called germline gene at one end, perhaps through a read error. This sequence joins TRBV2 and TRBJ2-2; possibly TRBD1 or TRBD2 for D (6 bases each). The germline V gene encodes CDR1 SNHLY and CDR2 FYNNEI. This CDR3 is built from 12 residues. The CDR3 here is CASTRGGNEQFF. The CDR3 DNA sequence: TGTGCCAGCACCCGAGGGGGGAATGAGCAGTTTTTT.

This clonotype has only a few counts. This chain uses TRBV7-2 with TRBJ2-2; maybe TRBD2 (5 bases). V lost 6 bases, J lost 0 bases, and 14 bases lay in between. The germline gives CDR1 SGHTA, CDR2 FQGNSA. There are 16 residues in the CDR3. The CDR3 sequence: CASRLRAGTNTGELFF. The CDR3 nucleotides are TGTGCCAGCAGACTAAGGGCCGGGACGAACACCGGGGAGCTGTTTTTT.

The V and J genes are TRBV24-1 and TRBJ2-5; D gene ambiguous. The germline gives CDR1 KGHDR, CDR2 SFDVKD. V shed 5 bases and J shed 2 bases, with 11 bases lying between them. The length of the CDR3 is 14 residues. The CDR3 sequence: CATSAWGMQETQYF. The CDR3 DNA sequence: TGTGCCACCAGTGCGTGGGGAATGCAAGAGACCCAGTACTTC.

In nucleotides, the CDR3 is TGTGCCGTGGGTGGCCAGCCCCAGCATTTT. Residues: CAVGGQPQHF. The V gene is TRBV10-3, the J gene TRBJ1-5; D remains unclear. Germline V CDR1 and CDR2: ENHRY, SYGVKD. The ends were cut back, 11 bases at V and 7 bases at J, with 9 bases in the middle. This CDR3 region has 10 residues.

This clonotype was seen only a few times. This sequence joins TRBV7-2 and TRBJ1-2; 7 nucleotides align to TRBD1. The CDR3 extends over 15 amino acids. The V gene's germline CDR1 is SGHTA and CDR2 FQGNSA. The V gene end was trimmed by 5 bases and the J gene end by 8 bases; junction bases not matched to a gene: 14. This chain's CDR3 is CASSPYEGGFWGYTF. The CDR3 DNA sequence: TGTGCCAGCAGCCCCTACGAAGGGGGCTTCTGGGGCTACACCTTC.

The V and J genes are TRBV10-3 and TRBJ2-7; 10 bases fit TRBD1. CDR3 size: 16 residues. V was pared by 1 base and J by 4 bases, with 7 bases of the junction left unmatched. The germline V gene encodes CDR1 ENHRY and CDR2 SYGVKD. Here the CDR3 reads CAISEWTGGTVYEQYF. In DNA form, the CDR3 reads TGTGCCATCAGTGAGTGGACAGGGGGAACAGTGTACGAGCAGTACTTC.

A word on this clonotype: The junction does not match germline at one end; this may be a read error. J is TRBJ1-5 and V is TRBV10-2, with D maybe TRBD1 (5 bases). The CDR3 consists of 17 residues. CDR1 and CDR2 from the germline V gene are WSHSY and SAAADI. The CDR3 region is CASSRGGLTYSNQPQHF. Here the CDR3 DNA reads TGTGCCAGCAGTCGTGGGGGACTGACTTATAGCAATCAGCCCCAGCATTTT.

This clonotype was detected many times. The chain is built from TRBV7-7 and TRBJ2-5; 8 bases are a match to TRBD2. This CDR3 is built from 13 residues. Germline V gene lookup returns CDR1 SSHAT and CDR2 FNYEAQ (reference sequence). The CDR3 DNA is TGTGCAACCGGGGGGACTAGCCAAGAGACCCAGTACTTC. Amino acids: CATGGTSQETQYF.

V usage is TRBV7-3 and J usage is TRBJ1-6, with D tentatively TRBD1 (5 bases). Trimming left V 5 bases short and J 8 bases short, with 10 bases between. From germline, CDR1 is SGHTA and CDR2 FQGTGA. CDR3 length: 13 amino acids. CDR3 DNA: TGTGCCAGCAGCCCCGGGGCCGATTCACCCCTCCACTTT. Translating it yields CASSPGADSPLHF.

This clonotype was counted ten times or more. The chain recombines TRBV19 with TRBJ1-5, with D tentatively TRBD1 (5 bases). Trimming stripped 3 bases from V and 12 bases from J, with 9 bases between. Germline values: CDR1 LNHDA, CDR2 SQIVND (reference sequence). The CDR3 length is 11 residues. The CDR3 DNA reads TGTGCCAGTAGTATGGGGCTTTTCCAGCATTTT. This encodes CASSMGLFQHF.

The chain couples TRBV7-7 to TRBJ2-5; D is possibly TRBD2 (5 bases). The germline CDR1 and CDR2 sequences are SSHAT and FNYEAQ (reference sequence). CDR3 length equals 14 residues. The CDR3 coding sequence is TGTGTTAGCAGCTTGGAGGAAGGCCAAGAGACCCAGTACTTC. Encoded protein: CVSSLEEGQETQYF.

In this sample, this clonotype turned up many times. The rearrangement joins TRBV15 to TRBJ1-4, with 7 bases fitting TRBD1. Germline-derived CDR1 and CDR2 are LNHNV and YYDKDF (reference sequence). J lost 10 bases, V lost 3 bases, and 11 bases had no gene match. The CDR3 contains 15 residues. In DNA form, the CDR3 reads TGTGCCACCAGCAGCTACAGGGGTAGCCAGGGAAAACTGTTTTTT. Translated: CATSSYRGSQGKLFF.

This clonotype was picked up many times. The chain employs TRBV9 and TRBJ1-5, with D maybe TRBD1 (6 bases). The V gene lost 3 bases and the J gene lost 4 bases, with 23 bases spanning the gap. The CDR3 covers 18 residues. Germline-derived CDR1 and CDR2 are SGDLS and YYNGEE. CDR3 nucleotide sequence: TGTGCCAGCAGCGCACCCCTGCCCTCCGGGACACCAAATCAGCCCCAGCATTTT. Amino acid sequence: CASSAPLPSGTPNQPQHF.

This clonotype came up a few times. This may be a read error, as it is one base from a much larger clone. The V gene is TRBV6-6, the J gene TRBJ1-5, with D hard to call. The V and J ends lost 4 bases and 1 base respectively, with 11 bases between them. The CDR3 has 15 residues. Germline V CDR1 and CDR2: MNHNY, SVGAGI (reference sequence). In DNA, the CDR3 is TGTGCCAGCAGTTCCACAGTGGTGAGCAATCAGCCCCAGCATTTT. This gives the protein CASSSTVVSNQPQHF.

This clonotype came up many times. This chain uses TRBV5-4 with TRBJ2-7, with D unclear. The CDR3 spans 11 residues. V lost 5 bases, J lost 5 bases, and 8 bases lay in between. Germline CDR1 and CDR2: SGHNT and YYREEE (reference sequence). CDR3: CASSSLHEQYF. The CDR3 region has the DNA TGTGCCAGCAGTTCCCTTCACGAGCAGTACTTC.

This clonotype was counted ten times or more. The rearrangement links TRBV7-6 to TRBJ1-4, with a weak D call TRBD1 (6 bases). Germline V CDR1 and CDR2: SGHVS, FNYEAQ. The CDR3 contains 14 residues. V was cut by 5 bases and J by 7 bases, with 14 bases left in between. DNA for the CDR3: TGTGCCAGCAGCAAGACAGGTAGCGGTGAAAAACTGTTTTTT. Translated: CASSKTGSGEKLFF.

This clonotype was observed a few times. The genes are TRBV10-3 and TRBJ2-2, with TRBD1 matching 8 bases. The V and J ends lost 2 bases and 1 base, in that order; junction bases with no gene match: 3. The length of the CDR3 is 16 residues. Germline CDR1 ENHRY, CDR2 SYGVKD. The DNA of the CDR3 is TGTGCCATCAGTGAGCGGGACAGGAGGAACACCGGGGAGCTGTTTTTT. Its protein is CAISERDRRNTGELFF.

The rearrangement links TRBV29-1 to TRBJ2-5, with D unclear. In germline, CDR1 is SQVTM, CDR2 ANQGSEA. Trimming cost V 3 bases and J 5 bases, with 13 bases left between them. The CDR3 length is 13 residues. The CDR3 loop is CSVDSPPGETQYF. CDR3 DNA: TGCAGCGTTGATAGTCCTCCCGGGGAGACCCAGTACTTC.

This clonotype was recorded a few times. This chain joins TRBV29-1 and TRBJ1-2; the match to TRBD1 covers 9 bases. Germline V lookup: CDR1 SQVTM, CDR2 ANQGSEA. This CDR3 has 14 amino acids. Trimming removed 1 base from V and 6 bases from J; junction bases left unmatched: 6. CDR3 loop: CSVEGPGTGHGYTF. Here the CDR3 DNA reads TGCAGCGTTGAAGGGCCCGGGACAGGGCATGGCTACACCTTC.

The chain combines TRBV2 with TRBJ2-5; no clear D. Germline values: CDR1 SNHLY, CDR2 FYNNEI. V was trimmed by 4 bases and J by 3 bases, leaving 15 bases between them. The CDR3 has 15 amino acids. CDR3 region: CASSVHSGTEETQYF. CDR3 nucleotides: TGTGCCAGCAGTGTGCACAGTGGCACTGAAGAGACCCAGTACTTC. The full variable domain, its missing parts supplied by reference TRBV2 and TRBJ2-5, is EPEVTQTPSHQVTQMGQEVILRCVPISNHLYFYWYRQILGQKVEFLVSFYNNEISEKSEIFDDQFSVERPDGSNFTLKIRSTKLEDSAMYFCASSVHSGTEETQYFGPGTRLLVL.

This sequence joins TRBV29-1 and TRBJ2-7, with TRBD1 identical over 8 bases. Germline trimming cut 1 base from V and 4 bases from J; bases unmatched to any gene: 6. The germline V gene has CDR1 SQVTM and CDR2 ANQGSEA. The CDR3 is 14 residues long. Here the CDR3 DNA reads TGCAGCGTTGAAGGGGGGACAGGATTTTACGAGCAGTACTTC. Translating gives CSVEGGTGFYEQYF.

With regard to this clonotype: One junction end does not reproduce the germline sequence, and a read error may be involved. V gene TRBV4-1 combines with J gene TRBJ2-3; D gene uncertain. Germline V gene data show CDR1 as MGHRA and CDR2 as YSYEKL. The CDR3 totals 15 residues. CDR3 loop: CASSLLDGLTDTQYF. Written as DNA, the CDR3 is TGTGCCAGCAGCCTACTGGACGGCCTCACAGATACGCAGTATTTT.

The chain couples TRBV6-1 to TRBJ2-5; 9 bases match TRBD1. The germline CDR1 and CDR2 sequences are MNHNS and SASEGT. The trim removed 10 bases at V and 0 bases at J, leaving 9 bases unmatched. The CDR3 covers 15 residues. The CDR3: CATAATGGYQETQYF. As DNA, the CDR3 is TGTGCCACCGCTGCTACAGGGGGCTACCAAGAGACCCAGTACTTC.

This clonotype was recorded many times. V is TRBV20-1 and J is TRBJ1-1, with 8 bases that match TRBD1. J gave up 0 bases and V 2 bases, and 8 bases lay outside the gene matches. CDR3 length equals 16 residues. Germline V CDR1 and CDR2: DFQATT, SNEGSKA (reference sequence). The chain's CDR3 is CSARPRQGTMNTEAFF. The CDR3 DNA follows: TGCAGTGCTAGACCCCGACAGGGGACAATGAACACTGAAGCTTTCTTT.

This clonotype occurred a few times. The chain joins TRBV7-9 to TRBJ1-1; D may be TRBD1 (6 bases). Trimming pared 5 bases from V and 2 bases from J, leaving 12 bases between. Germline CDR1 is SEHNR and CDR2 is FQNEAQ (reference sequence). The CDR3 length is 14 residues. CDR3 protein: CASSHRGANTEAFF. The CDR3 DNA is TGTGCCAGCAGCCACCGGGGGGCCAACACTGAAGCTTTCTTT.